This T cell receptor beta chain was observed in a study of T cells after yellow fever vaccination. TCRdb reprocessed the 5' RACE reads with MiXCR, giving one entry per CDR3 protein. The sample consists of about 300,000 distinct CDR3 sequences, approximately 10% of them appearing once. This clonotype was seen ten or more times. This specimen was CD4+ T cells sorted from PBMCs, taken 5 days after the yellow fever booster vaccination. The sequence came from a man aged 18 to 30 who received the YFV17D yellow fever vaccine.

CDR3 DNA: TGTGCCAGCAGCTCTCTCAGGACCTATGGCTACACCTTC. Protein sequence: CASSSLRTYGYTF. The chain uses TRBV7-2 and TRBJ1-2; D uncertain. CDR1 is SGHTA and CDR2 is FQGNSA in the germline V gene. The germline V and J ends were trimmed by 4 bases and 4 bases, with 10 bases remaining between them. This CDR3 has 13 amino acids.